Listed below are T cell receptor beta chains from one sample, sequenced in a study of blood T cell repertoires in COVID-19. Using immunoSEQ multiplex PCR, the repertoire was profiled, and TCRdb retains in-frame clones only, with some absent. The sample yields roughly 88,000 clones, approximately 70% seen once. Material: peripheral blood. These receptors all come from an older woman in a cohort sampled during active or convalescent COVID-19. The CDR3 runs from the conserved cysteine through the conserved F or W. D genes are given only for firm matches. Some rows mark clone size as missing; the rest say once, few, many or name a class of expanded clone.

CASSLSGTSGNTIYF	TGTGCCAGCAGCTTATCAGGAACCTCTGGAAACACCATATATTTT	-	15	TRBV5-8	TRBJ1-3	once
CASSHGLGREGEQYF	TGTGCCAGCAGCCATGGTTTGGGCAGGGAAGGTGAGCAGTACTTC	-	15	TRBV14	TRBJ2-7	-
CASSLGSSAANEKLFF	TGTGCCAGCAGCTTAGGGTCCAGCGCAGCTAATGAAAAACTGTTTTTT	-	16	TRBV7-2	TRBJ1-4	-
CATAARESRGTDTQYF	TGTGCCACCGCGGCCCGGGAGTCTAGAGGCACAGATACGCAGTATTTT	-	16	TRBV2	TRBJ2-3	-
CASKTQGTSNSPLHF	TGTGCCAGCAAGACACAGGGAACATCGAATTCACCCCTCCACTTT	-	15	TRBV21-1	TRBJ1-6	-
CASSSTSGEKLFF	TGTGCCAGCAGCTCAACGTCAGGGGAAAAACTGTTTTTT	-	13	TRBV7-6	TRBJ1-4	-
CASSPGQGRIETQYF	TGTGCCAGCAGTCCCGGACAGGGGAGGATTGAGACCCAGTACTTC	TRBD1	15	TRBV6-5	TRBJ2-5	-
CASSQDRDGFSNQPQHF	TGTGCCAGCAGCCAAGACAGGGATGGTTTTAGCAATCAGCCCCAGCATTTT	TRBD1	17	TRBV28	TRBJ1-5	-
CASSLVGQGNTEAFF	TGTGCCAGCAGCTTAGTGGGTCAGGGGAACACTGAAGCTTTCTTT	-	15	TRBV11-2	TRBJ1-1	-
CASSVGTGGSEQFF	TGTGCCAGCAGCGTAGGGACAGGGGGCAGTGAGCAGTTCTTC	TRBD1	14	TRBV9	TRBJ2-1	-
CASSYSTGGFYEQYF	TGTGCCAGCAGTTACTCGACAGGGGGCTTTTACGAGCAGTACTTC	TRBD1	15	TRBV6-5	TRBJ2-7	-
CAISGGTSVAYEQYF	TGTGCCATCAGTGGAGGGACTAGCGTCGCCTACGAGCAGTACTTC	TRBD2	15	TRBV10-3	TRBJ2-7	many
CASSSLDRARAFF	TGTGCCAGCAGCTCCCTTGACAGGGCGAGAGCTTTCTTT	TRBD1	13	TRBV7-2	TRBJ1-1	-
CASSDLGQVPVPLHF	TGTGCCAGCAGTGACTTGGGACAGGTCCCTGTACCCCTCCACTTT	TRBD1	15	TRBV6-4	TRBJ1-6	-
CASSPRNSPNEKLFF	TGTGCCAGCTCACCACGAAACAGCCCTAATGAAAAACTGTTTTTT	-	15	TRBV18	TRBJ1-4	-
CSVTQTNTGELFF	TGCAGCGTTACCCAGACGAACACCGGGGAGCTGTTTTTT	-	13	TRBV29-1	TRBJ2-2	-
CASSLAGQGQKLFF	TGTGCCAGCAGCTTGGCGGGACAGGGTCAAAAACTGTTTTTT	TRBD1	14	TRBV5-6	TRBJ1-4	-
CASSLRLAGKSYEQYF	TGTGCCAGTTCTTTGCGGCTAGCGGGGAAATCCTACGAGCAGTACTTC	TRBD2	16	TRBV19	TRBJ2-7	once
CASSPPAGGYYNEQFF	TGTGCCAGCTCACCACCGGCGGGGGGGTACTACAATGAGCAGTTCTTC	TRBD2	16	TRBV18	TRBJ2-1	-
CASSPLAGYTDTQYF	TGCGCCAGCAGCCCACTAGCGGGCTACACAGATACGCAGTATTTT	TRBD2	15	TRBV4-1	TRBJ2-3	few
CASSLPTVGYTF	TGTGCCAGCAGCCTCCCTACGGTGGGCTACACCTTC	-	12	TRBV5-5	TRBJ1-2	-
CASSPNLRGKETQYF	TGTGCCAGCAGCCCCAATCTCCGGGGGAAAGAGACCCAGTACTTC	-	15	TRBV4-2	TRBJ2-5	-
CASSTLSGGGGTDTQYF	TGTGCCAGTAGTACACTCAGCGGGGGGGGAGGGACAGATACGCAGTATTTT	TRBD2	17	TRBV19	TRBJ2-3	once
CASKQGTGAPGELFF	TGTGCCAGCAAACAAGGGACAGGGGCTCCCGGGGAGCTGTTTTTT	TRBD1	15	TRBV2	TRBJ2-2	-
CASSMTHTGTGANEQYF	TGTGCCAGTAGTATGACCCACACCGGGACAGGGGCCAACGAGCAGTACTTC	TRBD1	17	TRBV19	TRBJ2-7	few
CAWSVGTSGGADTQYF	TGTGCCTGGAGTGTAGGGACTAGCGGGGGGGCAGATACGCAGTATTTT	TRBD2	16	TRBV30	TRBJ2-3	-
CAITLTRTGELDGYTF	TGTGCCATCACCCTGACAAGGACAGGGGAGTTGGATGGCTACACCTTC	TRBD1	16	TRBV10-3	TRBJ1-2	-
CASSQVGQGNDNEQFF	TGCGCCAGCAGCCAAGTAGGACAGGGTAACGACAATGAGCAGTTCTTC	TRBD1	16	TRBV4-3	TRBJ2-1	few
CASSPRPTGGQGGNTIYF	TGTGCCAGCAGCCCCCGGCCAACAGGGGGACAGGGTGGAAACACCATATATTTT	TRBD1	18	TRBV28	TRBJ1-3	-
CASSFAGPYEQYF	TGTGCCAGCAGTTTCGCAGGGCCCTACGAGCAGTACTTC	-	13	TRBV27	TRBJ2-7	few
CASSFGGSLAFF	TGTGCCAGCAGTTTTGGGGGGTCGTTGGCTTTCTTT	-	12	TRBV28	TRBJ1-1	-
CASSQGQGARGYTF	TGTGCCAGCAGCCAAGGACAGGGGGCGCGTGGCTACACCTTC	TRBD1	14	TRBV4-2	TRBJ1-2	-
CASSFGLAGDEQYF	TGCGCCAGCAGCTTCGGGCTAGCGGGGGACGAGCAGTACTTC	TRBD2	14	TRBV5-1	TRBJ2-7	many
CASRDFRGGQPQHF	TGTGCCAGCAGGGACTTCCGGGGGGGTCAGCCCCAGCATTTT	-	14	TRBV6-5	TRBJ1-5	-
CASSGQSGNTIYF	TGTGCCAGCAGTGGACAGTCTGGAAACACCATATATTTT	-	13	TRBV2	TRBJ1-3	-
CASSRTSSNTGELFF	TGTGCCAGCAGCCGGACTAGCTCGAACACCGGGGAGCTGTTTTTT	TRBD2	15	TRBV5-6	TRBJ2-2	-
CASSDRDRVYGYTF	TGTGCCAGCAGCGACCGGGACAGAGTCTATGGCTACACCTTC	TRBD1	14	TRBV6-6	TRBJ1-2	few
CASLRGQGQHYGYTF	TGTGCCAGCTTGAGGGGACAGGGTCAGCACTATGGCTACACCTTC	TRBD1	15	TRBV2	TRBJ1-2	few
CASSLAGPETQYF	TGCGCCAGCAGCCTGGCGGGGCCTGAGACCCAGTACTTC	-	13	TRBV4-1	TRBJ2-5	-
CASSHGGTGSDTQYF	TGCGCCAGCAGCCACGGGGGGACAGGGTCAGATACGCAGTATTTT	TRBD1	15	TRBV4-3	TRBJ2-3	once
CASSVGRTENTGELFF	TGTGCCAGCAGCGTCGGTCGGACTGAGAACACCGGGGAGCTGTTTTTT	-	16	TRBV7-9	TRBJ2-2	-
CAWSGDRGFEAFF	TGTGCCTGGAGTGGGGACAGGGGATTTGAAGCTTTCTTT	TRBD1	13	TRBV30	TRBJ1-1	-
CASSIGQVKYF	TGTGCCAGCAGTATTGGACAGGTCAAGTACTTC	TRBD1	11	TRBV6-5	TRBJ2-7	-
CASSSYGQGYGYTF	TGTGCCAGCAGCAGTTACGGACAGGGGTATGGCTACACCTTC	TRBD1	14	TRBV5-4	TRBJ1-2	-
CASSLEGRETQYF	TGTGCCAGCAGCTTAGAGGGGAGGGAGACCCAGTACTTC	-	13	TRBV7-2	TRBJ2-5	-
CASSEWGGNQPQHF	TGTGCCAGCAGTGAGTGGGGGGGCAATCAGCCCCAGCATTTT	-	14	TRBV6-1	TRBJ1-5	-
CASSLSGKGFNYGYTF	TGTGCCAGCAGTTTAAGCGGGAAGGGCTTTAACTATGGCTACACCTTC	-	16	TRBV27	TRBJ1-2	-
CASSPGLAGGQDTQYF	TGTGCCAGCAGCCCCGGACTAGCGGGGGGGCAGGATACGCAGTATTTT	TRBD2	16	TRBV9	TRBJ2-3	few
CASSQVRVHDATYGYTF	TGCGCCAGCAGCCAAGTCCGGGTGCATGATGCAACCTATGGCTACACCTTC	-	17	TRBV4-1	TRBJ1-2	-
CASRRDNRGGETQYF	TGTGCCAGCAGGAGAGACAACAGGGGCGGGGAGACCCAGTACTTC	TRBD1	15	TRBV6-5	TRBJ2-5	-
CASSRVETYNSPLHF	TGTGCCAGTAGTAGGGTGGAGACCTATAATTCACCCCTCCACTTT	-	15	TRBV19	TRBJ1-6	-
CASSQDRLAVDTQYF	TGCGCCAGCAGCCAAGATCGACTAGCTGTAGATACGCAGTATTTT	TRBD2	15	TRBV4-1	TRBJ2-3	-
CASSWRPTGAAVGTQYF	TGTGCCAGTAGTTGGAGGCCGACAGGGGCCGCCGTAGGTACGCAGTATTTT	TRBD1	17	TRBV19	TRBJ2-3	once
CASSENSGGPTSAQYF	TGTGCCAGCAGTGAGAATAGCGGGGGGCCCACGAGTGCCCAGTACTTC	TRBD2	16	TRBV2	TRBJ2-5	-
CASSFGAGGPSDTQYF	TGCGCCAGCAGCTTTGGGGCGGGGGGGCCATCAGATACGCAGTATTTT	TRBD2	16	TRBV5-1	TRBJ2-3	-
CASSLSGTGISIYGYTF	TGTGCCAGCAGCTTATCTGGGACAGGGATATCTATCTATGGCTACACCTTC	TRBD1	17	TRBV7-6	TRBJ1-2	-
CASSPPRDRGRPEQYF	TGTGCCAGCAGCCCCCCCCGGGACAGGGGGCGGCCCGAGCAGTACTTC	TRBD1	16	TRBV3-1/TRBV3-2	TRBJ2-7	few
CASSFRTGAGDTQYF	TGCGCCAGCAGCTTTCGGACAGGGGCTGGTGATACGCAGTATTTT	TRBD1	15	TRBV5-1	TRBJ2-3	-
CASSQGTGGKDTQYF	TGTGCCAGCTCACAAGGGACAGGGGGCAAAGATACGCAGTATTTT	TRBD1	15	TRBV18	TRBJ2-3	-